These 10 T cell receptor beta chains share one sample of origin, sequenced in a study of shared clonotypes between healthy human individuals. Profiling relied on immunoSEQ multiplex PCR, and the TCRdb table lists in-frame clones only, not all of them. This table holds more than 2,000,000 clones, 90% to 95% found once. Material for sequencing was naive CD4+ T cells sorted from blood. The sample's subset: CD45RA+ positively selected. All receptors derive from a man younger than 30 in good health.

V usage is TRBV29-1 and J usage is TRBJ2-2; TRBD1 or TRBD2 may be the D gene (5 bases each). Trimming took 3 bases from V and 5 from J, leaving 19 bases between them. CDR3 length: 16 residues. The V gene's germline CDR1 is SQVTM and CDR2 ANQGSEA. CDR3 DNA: TGCAGCGTTGAGCCCGGGACCCCAGGGCGGACCGGGGAGCTGTTTTTT. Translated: CSVEPGTPGRTGELFF.

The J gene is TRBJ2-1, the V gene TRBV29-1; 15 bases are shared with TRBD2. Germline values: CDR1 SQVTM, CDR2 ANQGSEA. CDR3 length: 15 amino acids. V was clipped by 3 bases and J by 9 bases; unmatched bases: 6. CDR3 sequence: CSVEGTSGGLVEQFF. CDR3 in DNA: TGCAGCGTTGAGGGGACTAGCGGGGGGTTGGTTGAGCAGTTCTTC.

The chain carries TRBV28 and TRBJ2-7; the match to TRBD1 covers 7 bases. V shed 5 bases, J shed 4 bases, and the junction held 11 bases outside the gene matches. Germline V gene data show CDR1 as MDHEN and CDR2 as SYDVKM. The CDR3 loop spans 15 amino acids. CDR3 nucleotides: TGTGCCAGCAGTCCATTCGGGACAGATGTATACGAGCAGTACTTC. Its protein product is CASSPFGTDVYEQYF.

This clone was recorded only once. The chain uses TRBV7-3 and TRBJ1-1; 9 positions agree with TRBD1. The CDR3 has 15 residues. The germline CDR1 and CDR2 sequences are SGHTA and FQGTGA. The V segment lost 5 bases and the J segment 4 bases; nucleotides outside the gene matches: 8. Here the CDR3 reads CASSPGTGYGTEAFF. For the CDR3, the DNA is TGTGCCAGCAGCCCCGGGACAGGGTATGGCACTGAAGCTTTCTTT.

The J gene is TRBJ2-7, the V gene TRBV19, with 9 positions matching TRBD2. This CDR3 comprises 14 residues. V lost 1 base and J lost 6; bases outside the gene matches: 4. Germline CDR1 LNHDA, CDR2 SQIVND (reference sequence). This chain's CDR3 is CASSIVAGGPEQYF. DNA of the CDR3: TGTGCCAGTAGTATAGTTGCGGGAGGGCCCGAGCAGTACTTC.

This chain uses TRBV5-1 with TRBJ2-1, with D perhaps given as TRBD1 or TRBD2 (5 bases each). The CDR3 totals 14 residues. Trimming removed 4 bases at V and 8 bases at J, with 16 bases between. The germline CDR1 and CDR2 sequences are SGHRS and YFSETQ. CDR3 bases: TGCGCCAGCAGCCCCGAAGGTCGGGGCGATGAGCAGTTCTTC. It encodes CASSPEGRGDEQFF. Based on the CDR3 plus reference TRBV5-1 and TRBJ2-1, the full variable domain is KAGVTQTPRYLIKTRGQQVTLSCSPISGHRSVSWYQQTPGQGLQFLFEYFSETQRNKGNFPGRFSGRQFSNSRSEMNVSTLELGDSALYLCASSPEGRGDEQFFGPGTRLTVL.

The CDR3 region has the DNA TGCGCCAGCAGCGACTCCGGGACAGAGGGCAACTATGGCTACACCTTC. Encoded protein: CASSDSGTEGNYGYTF. The V call is TRBV5-1, the J call TRBJ1-2; 7 nucleotides agree with TRBD1. Trimming cost V 4 bases and J 2 bases; bases outside gene matches: 11. This CDR3 region has 16 residues. The germline V gene has CDR1 SGHRS and CDR2 YFSETQ.

CDR3 sequence (DNA): TGTGCCAGCAGCCGCCGTGGTCCGGACACAGATACGCAGTATTTT. Amino acids: CASSRRGPDTDTQYF. V and J are TRBV2 and TRBJ2-3; no firm D call. The CDR3 is made up of 15 amino acids. V lost 6 bases and J 2 bases, leaving 15 bases between the germline ends. Per germline, CDR1 SNHLY and CDR2 FYNNEI. Based on the CDR3 plus reference TRBV2 and TRBJ2-3, the full variable domain is EPEVTQTPSHQVTQMGQEVILRCVPISNHLYFYWYRQILGQKVEFLVSFYNNEISEKSEIFDDQFSVERPDGSNFTLKIRSTKLEDSAMYFCASSRRGPDTDTQYFGPGTRLTVL.

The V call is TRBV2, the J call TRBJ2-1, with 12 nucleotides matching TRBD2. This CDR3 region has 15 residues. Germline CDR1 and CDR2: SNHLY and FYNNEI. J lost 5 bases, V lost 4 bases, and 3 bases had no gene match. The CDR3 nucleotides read TGTGCCAGCAGTGGGACTAGCGGGAATGACAATGAGCAGTTCTTC. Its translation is CASSGTSGNDNEQFF.

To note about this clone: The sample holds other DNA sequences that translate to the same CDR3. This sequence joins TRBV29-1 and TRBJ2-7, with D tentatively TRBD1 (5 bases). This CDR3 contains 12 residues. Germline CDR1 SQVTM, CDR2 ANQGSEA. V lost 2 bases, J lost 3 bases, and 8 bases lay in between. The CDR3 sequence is CSVERGGYEQYF. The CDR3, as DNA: TGCAGCGTTGAAAGGGGCGGCTACGAGCAGTACTTC.